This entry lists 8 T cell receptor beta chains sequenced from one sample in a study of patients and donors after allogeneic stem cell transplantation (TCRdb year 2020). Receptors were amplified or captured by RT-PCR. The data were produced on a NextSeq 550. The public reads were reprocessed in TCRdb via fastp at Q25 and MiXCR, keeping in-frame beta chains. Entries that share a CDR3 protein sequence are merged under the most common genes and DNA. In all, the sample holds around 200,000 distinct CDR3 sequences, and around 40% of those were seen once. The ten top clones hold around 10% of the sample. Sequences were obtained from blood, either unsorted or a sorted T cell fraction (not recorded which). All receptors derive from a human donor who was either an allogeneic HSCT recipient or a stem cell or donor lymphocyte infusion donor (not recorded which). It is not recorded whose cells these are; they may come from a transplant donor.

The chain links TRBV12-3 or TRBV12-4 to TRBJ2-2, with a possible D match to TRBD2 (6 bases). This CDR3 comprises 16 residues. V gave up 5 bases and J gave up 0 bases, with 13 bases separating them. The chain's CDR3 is CASSRSGLPNTGELFF. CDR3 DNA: TGTGCCAGCAGTCGATCTGGACTACCGAACACCGGGGAGCTGTTTTTT.

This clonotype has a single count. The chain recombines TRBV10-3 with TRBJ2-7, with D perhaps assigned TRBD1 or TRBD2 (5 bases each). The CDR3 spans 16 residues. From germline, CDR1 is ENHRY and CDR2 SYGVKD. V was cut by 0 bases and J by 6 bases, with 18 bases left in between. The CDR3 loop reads CAISESKKGPGGEQYF. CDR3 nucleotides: TGTGCCATCAGTGAGTCGAAGAAGGGACCGGGCGGCGAGCAGTACTTC.

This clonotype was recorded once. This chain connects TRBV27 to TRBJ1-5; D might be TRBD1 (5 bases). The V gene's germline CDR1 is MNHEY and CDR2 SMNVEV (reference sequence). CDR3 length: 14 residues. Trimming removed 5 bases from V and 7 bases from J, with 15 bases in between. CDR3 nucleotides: TGTGCCAGCAGTCCCGAGTATGGGGCGCAGCCCCAGCATTTT. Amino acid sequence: CASSPEYGAQPQHF.

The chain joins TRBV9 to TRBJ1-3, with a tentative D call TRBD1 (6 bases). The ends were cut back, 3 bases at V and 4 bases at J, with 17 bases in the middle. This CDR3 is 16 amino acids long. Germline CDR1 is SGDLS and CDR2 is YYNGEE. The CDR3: CASSAGGQRWGNTIYF. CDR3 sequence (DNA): TGTGCCAGCAGCGCCGGGGGCCAGCGATGGGGAAACACCATATATTTT.

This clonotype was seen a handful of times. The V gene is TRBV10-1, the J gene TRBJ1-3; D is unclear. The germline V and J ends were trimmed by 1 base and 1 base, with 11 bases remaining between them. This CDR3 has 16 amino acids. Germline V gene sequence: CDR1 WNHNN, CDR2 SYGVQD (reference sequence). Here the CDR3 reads CASSEYGEPSGNTIYF. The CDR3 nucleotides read TGCGCCAGCAGTGAGTACGGAGAACCTTCTGGAAACACCATATATTTT.

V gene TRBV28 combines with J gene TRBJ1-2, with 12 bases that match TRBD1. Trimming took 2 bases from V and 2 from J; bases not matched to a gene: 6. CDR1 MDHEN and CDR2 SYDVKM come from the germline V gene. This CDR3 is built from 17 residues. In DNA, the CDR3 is TGTGCCAGCAGTTTACCTGGGACAGGGGGCTGGAACTATGGCTACACCTTC. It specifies CASSLPGTGGWNYGYTF.

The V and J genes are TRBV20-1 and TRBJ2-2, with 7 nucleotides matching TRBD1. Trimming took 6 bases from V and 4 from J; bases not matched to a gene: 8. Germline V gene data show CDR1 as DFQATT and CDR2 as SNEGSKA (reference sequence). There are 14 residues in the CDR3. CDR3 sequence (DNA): TGCAGTGCCCCCCAACAGGGGACCACCGGGGAGCTGTTTTTT. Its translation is CSAPQQGTTGELFF.

The CDR3 loop reads CTPTGNDEQFF. CDR3 nucleotides: TGCACCCCAACTGGTAACGATGAGCAGTTCTTC. This chain links TRBV20-1 with TRBJ2-1; no reliable D call. CDR1 and CDR2 (germline): DFQATT, SNEGSKA (reference sequence). The CDR3 runs to 11 residues.